The TCR beta chain described here comes from a study of T cell clones after liver transplantation. For the study at large: A pre-transplant mixed lymphocyte reaction with TCRbeta sequencing defined graft-donor-reactive clones followed in post-transplant blood.

This table comes from immunoSEQ multiplex PCR, and its TCRdb copy is limited to in-frame clones, with some not included. The data show tens of thousands of clones, with around four fifths seen just once and less than 3% held by the top ten. V was pared by 2 bases and J by 5 bases, with 9 bases between. The CDR3 totals 14 residues. CDR1 is SGHTA and CDR2 is FQGTGA in the germline V gene. This sample comprised CD4+ T cells from blood, obtained at the 22-month timepoint. The TCR sequence derives from a human patient who received a liver transplant. The graft donor may have given rise to some T cells. This sequence joins TRBV7-3 and TRBJ2-2, with TRBD1 as a possible D gene (7 bases). CDR3 protein: CASSLPGGTGELFF. CDR3 nucleotides: TGTGCCAGCAGCTTACCAGGGGGGACCGGGGAGCTGTTTTTT.